These 10 T cell receptor beta chains were sequenced from one sample in a study of cytomegalovirus exposure and HLA in healthy donors. The PCR made use of 60 Vbeta and 13 Jbeta primers. TCRdb's table, derived via immunoSEQ multiplex PCR, lists solely in-frame clones and lacks some. The sample lists over 150,000 clones; 70% to 80% were seen once. Sequencing was carried out using PBMCs. The receptors derive from a man aged 35 to 55 in good health and CMV-seronegative.

The chain couples TRBV4-1 to TRBJ1-5, with 10 nucleotides matching TRBD1. The ends lost 1 base at V and 9 bases at J; junction bases unmatched: 9. The length of the CDR3 is 16 residues. CDR1 MGHRA and CDR2 YSYEKL come from the germline V gene. CDR3 coding DNA: TGCGCCAGCAGCCAAGTCCCGGGACAGGGGAGACTGCCCCAGCATTTT. Translating gives CASSQVPGQGRLPQHF.

V is TRBV18 and J is TRBJ2-4; D possibly corresponds to TRBD1 (5 bases). Germline V gene sequence: CDR1 KGHSH, CDR2 LQKENI. The V end was cut by 3 bases, the J end by 7 bases, with 10 bases between. The CDR3 runs to 13 residues. This CDR3 reads CASSPLDNNIQYF. CDR3 nucleotide sequence: TGTGCCAGCTCACCTCTGGACAACAACATTCAGTACTTC.

This clone was seen only a few times. The rearrangement joins TRBV5-5 to TRBJ2-1; D remains unclear. V dropped 1 base and J dropped 8 bases, with 13 bases sitting between them. The CDR3 sequence is 14 residues long. The germline gives CDR1 SGHKS, CDR2 YYEKEE (reference sequence). The CDR3, as DNA: TGTGCCAGCAGCTTGAGTCGCAGCGTTGATGAGCAGTTCTTC. Protein product: CASSLSRSVDEQFF. The variable domain in full, completed from reference TRBV5-5 and TRBJ2-1, reads DAGVTQSPTHLIKTRGQQVTLRCSPISGHKSVSWYQQVLGQGPQFIFQYYEKEERGRGNFPDRFSARQFPNYSSELNVNALLLGDSALYLCASSLSRSVDEQFFGPGTRLTVL.

V usage is TRBV7-2 and J usage is TRBJ1-5, with TRBD1 matching 7 bases. Looked up from germline, CDR1 is SGHTA and CDR2 is FQGNSA. Unmatched junction bases numbered 5, after V lost 6 bases and J lost 3 bases. There are 14 residues in the CDR3. CDR3 sequence: CASSFGTVNQPQHF. The CDR3 coding sequence is TGTGCCAGCAGTTTTGGGACAGTCAATCAGCCCCAGCATTTT.

This chain links TRBV5-1 with TRBJ2-7; possibly TRBD1 for D (6 bases). The CDR3 contains 15 residues. Trimming cost V 1 base and J 5 bases, with 16 bases left between them. Per germline, CDR1 SGHRS and CDR2 YFSETQ. The CDR3 DNA reads TGCGCCAGCAGCTTGACACCGCGGCAGGGGAACGAGCAGTACTTC. Protein: CASSLTPRQGNEQYF.

The V and J genes are TRBV11-2 and TRBJ2-5; 7 positions match TRBD1. This CDR3 comprises 14 residues. The V and J ends lost 2 bases and 2 bases, in that order; junction bases with no gene match: 2. Germline CDR1 is SGHAT and CDR2 is FQNNGV. CDR3 amino acids: CASSLSRGQETQYF. The CDR3 DNA follows: TGTGCCAGCAGCTTATCCAGGGGGCAAGAGACCCAGTACTTC.

The CDR3 DNA reads as TGTGCCAGCAGAGGTGACAGAAACAACATCCGTTCCTACGAGCAGTACTTC. The encoded protein is CASRGDRNNIRSYEQYF. The gene calls are TRBV2 and TRBJ2-7; D is possibly TRBD1 (5 bases). The germline gives CDR1 SNHLY, CDR2 FYNNEI. Trimming cost V 6 bases and J 1 base, with 22 bases left between them. This CDR3 is 17 amino acids long.

V gene TRBV5-1 combines with J gene TRBJ2-2; TRBD1 agrees at 9 bases. V shed 7 bases and J 5 bases; nucleotides not matched to a gene: 12. Germline lookup yields CDR1 SGHRS and CDR2 YFSETQ. This CDR3 is built from 16 residues. Here the CDR3 DNA reads TGCGCCAGCCAGGGTCCGGGACAGGGAGTAACCGGGGAGCTGTTTTTT. The encoded protein is CASQGPGQGVTGELFF.

This chain links TRBV19 with TRBJ2-7; 7 nucleotides line up with TRBD2. Germline assignment: CDR1 LNHDA and CDR2 SQIVND (reference sequence). V shed 5 bases, J shed 4 bases, and the junction held 11 bases outside the gene matches. The CDR3 covers 15 residues. The CDR3: CASSPSAGVVYEQYF. CDR3 in DNA: TGTGCCAGTAGTCCTTCGGCGGGAGTCGTTTACGAGCAGTACTTC.

The CDR3 nucleotides are TGTGCCAGCAGCCCCGGGACATTTCAAGAGACCCAGTACTTC. Its translation is CASSPGTFQETQYF. The chain has TRBV5-8 and TRBJ2-5, with a possible D match to TRBD1 (6 bases). CDR3 size: 14 residues. V was pared by 4 bases and J by 2 bases, with 12 bases between. Per germline, CDR1 SGHTS and CDR2 YDEGEE.